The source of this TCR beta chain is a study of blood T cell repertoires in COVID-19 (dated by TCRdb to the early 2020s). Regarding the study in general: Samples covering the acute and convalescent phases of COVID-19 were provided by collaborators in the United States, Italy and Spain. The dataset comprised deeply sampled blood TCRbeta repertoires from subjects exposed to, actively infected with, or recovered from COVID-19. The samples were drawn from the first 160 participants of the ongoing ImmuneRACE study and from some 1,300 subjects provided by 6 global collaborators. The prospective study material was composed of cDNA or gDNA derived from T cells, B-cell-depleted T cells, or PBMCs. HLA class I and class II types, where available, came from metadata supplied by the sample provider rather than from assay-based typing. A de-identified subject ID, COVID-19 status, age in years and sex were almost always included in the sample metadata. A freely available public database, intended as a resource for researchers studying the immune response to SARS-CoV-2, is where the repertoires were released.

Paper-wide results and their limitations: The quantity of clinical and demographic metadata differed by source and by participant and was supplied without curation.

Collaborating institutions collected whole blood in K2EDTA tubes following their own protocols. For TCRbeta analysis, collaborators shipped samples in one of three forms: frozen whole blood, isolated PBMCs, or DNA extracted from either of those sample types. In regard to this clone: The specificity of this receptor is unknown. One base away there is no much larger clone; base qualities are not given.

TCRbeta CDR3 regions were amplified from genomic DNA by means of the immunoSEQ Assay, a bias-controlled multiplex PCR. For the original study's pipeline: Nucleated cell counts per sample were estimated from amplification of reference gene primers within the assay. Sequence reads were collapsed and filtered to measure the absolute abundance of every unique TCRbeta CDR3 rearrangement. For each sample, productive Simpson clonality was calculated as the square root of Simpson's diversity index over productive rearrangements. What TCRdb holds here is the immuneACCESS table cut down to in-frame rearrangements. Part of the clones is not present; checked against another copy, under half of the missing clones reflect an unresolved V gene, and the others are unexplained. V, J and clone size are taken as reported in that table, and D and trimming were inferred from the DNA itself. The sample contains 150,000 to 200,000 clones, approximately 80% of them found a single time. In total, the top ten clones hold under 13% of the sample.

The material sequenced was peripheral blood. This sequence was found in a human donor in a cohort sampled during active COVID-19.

The CDR3 reads as follows: CASSLAQTVKAFF. In nucleotides, the sequence is TGTGCCAGCAGCTTAGCCCAGACAGTCAAAGCTTTCTTT. Recombination linked TRBV7-2 to TRBJ1-1; matching of 5 bases hints at TRBD1 as the D gene. The CDR3 goes from the cysteine to the phenylalanine over 13 residues. Only CDR3 DNA is held: 39 bases, read in frame from base 1. Taken from the germline V gene, the CDR1 and CDR2 loops are SGHTA and FQGNSA. V sheds 0 bases and J sheds 9 bases, leaving 11 bases between their ends.